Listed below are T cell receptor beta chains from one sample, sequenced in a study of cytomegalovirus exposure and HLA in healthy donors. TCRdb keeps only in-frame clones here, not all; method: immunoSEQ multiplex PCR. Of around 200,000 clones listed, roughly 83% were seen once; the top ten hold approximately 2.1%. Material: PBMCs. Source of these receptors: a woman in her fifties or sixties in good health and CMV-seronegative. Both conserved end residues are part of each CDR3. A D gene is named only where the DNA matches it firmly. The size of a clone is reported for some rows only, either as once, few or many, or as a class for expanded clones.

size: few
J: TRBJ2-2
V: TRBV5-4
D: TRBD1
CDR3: CASSLGDRDTGELFF
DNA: TGTGCCAGCAGCTTGGGGGACAGGGACACCGGGGAGCTGTTTTTT

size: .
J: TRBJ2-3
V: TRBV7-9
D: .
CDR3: CASSLKTSTDTQYF
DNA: TGTGCCAGCAGCTTAAAGACTAGCACAGATACGCAGTATTTT

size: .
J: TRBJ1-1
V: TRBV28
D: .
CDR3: CASSGQKKARSTEAFF
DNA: TGTGCCAGCAGTGGACAGAAGAAAGCCCGGAGCACTGAAGCTTTCTTT

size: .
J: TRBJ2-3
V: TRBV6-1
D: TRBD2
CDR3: CASRMSGGTQYF
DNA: TGTGCCAGCAGAATGAGCGGGGGTACGCAGTATTTT

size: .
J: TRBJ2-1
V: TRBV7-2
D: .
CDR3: CASSLDGLALGGEQFF
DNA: TGTGCCAGCAGCTTAGACGGGCTAGCGCTGGGGGGTGAGCAGTTCTTC

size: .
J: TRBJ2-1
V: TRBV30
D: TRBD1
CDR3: CAWSSLRDRGMKGSYNEQFF
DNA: TGTGCCTGGAGTTCTCTCCGGGACAGGGGAATGAAGGGCTCCTACAATGAGCAGTTCTTC

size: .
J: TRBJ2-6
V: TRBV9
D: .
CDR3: CASSVVPDINSGANVLTF
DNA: TGTGCCAGCAGCGTAGTTCCGGACATAAACTCTGGGGCCAACGTCCTGACTTTC

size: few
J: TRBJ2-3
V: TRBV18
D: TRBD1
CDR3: CASSPLGRGTDTQYF
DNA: TGTGCCAGCTCACCATTGGGCAGGGGGACAGATACGCAGTATTTT

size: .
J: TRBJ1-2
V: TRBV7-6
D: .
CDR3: CASSTSGDGNYGYTF
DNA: TGTGCCAGCAGCACCAGCGGGGACGGGAACTATGGCTACACCTTC

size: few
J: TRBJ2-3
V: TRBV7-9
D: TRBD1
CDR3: CASSLQQGSGTDTQYF
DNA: TGTGCCAGCAGCTTACAACAGGGGTCAGGCACAGATACGCAGTATTTT

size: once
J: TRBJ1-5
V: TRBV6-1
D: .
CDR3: CASSRTVNSNQPQHF
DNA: TGTGCCAGCAGTCGGACAGTAAATAGCAATCAGCCCCAGCATTTT

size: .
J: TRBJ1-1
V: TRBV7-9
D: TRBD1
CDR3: CASSSPGQGLLNTEAFF
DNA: TGTGCCAGCAGCTCGCCCGGACAGGGGCTCTTAAACACTGAAGCTTTCTTT

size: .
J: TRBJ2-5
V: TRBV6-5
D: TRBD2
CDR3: CASSYSLAGIQETQYF
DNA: TGTGCCAGCAGTTACTCGCTAGCGGGGATACAAGAGACCCAGTACTTC

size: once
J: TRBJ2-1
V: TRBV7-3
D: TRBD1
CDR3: CASSSGQGADEQFF
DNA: TGTGCCAGCAGCTCGGGACAGGGGGCCGATGAGCAGTTCTTC

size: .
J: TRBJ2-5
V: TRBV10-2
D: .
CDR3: CASSPGLQEKTQYF
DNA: TGCGCCAGCAGCCCGGGACTCCAGGAGAAGACCCAGTACTTC

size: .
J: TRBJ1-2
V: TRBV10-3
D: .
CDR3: CAISESKTVHGYTF
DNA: TGTGCCATCAGTGAGTCGAAAACAGTCCATGGCTACACCTTC

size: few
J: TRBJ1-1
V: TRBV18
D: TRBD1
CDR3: CASSRQGRDTEAFF
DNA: TGTGCCAGCTCACGACAGGGACGGGACACTGAAGCTTTCTTT

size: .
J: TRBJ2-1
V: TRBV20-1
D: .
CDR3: CSANRGGEQFF
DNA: TGCAGTGCTAACCGCGGCGGTGAGCAGTTCTTC

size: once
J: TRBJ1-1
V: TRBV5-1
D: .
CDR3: CASSLGGRWVNTEAFF
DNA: TGCGCCAGCAGCTTGGGTGGGAGGTGGGTGAACACTGAAGCTTTCTTT

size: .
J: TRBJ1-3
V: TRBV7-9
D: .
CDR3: CASSQGLRNTIYF
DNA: TGTGCCAGCAGTCAGGGGTTGCGGAACACCATATATTTT

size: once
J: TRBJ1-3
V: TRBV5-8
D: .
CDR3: CASSLGGKGSGNTIYF
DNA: TGTGCCAGCAGCCTAGGGGGAAAGGGCTCTGGAAACACCATATATTTT

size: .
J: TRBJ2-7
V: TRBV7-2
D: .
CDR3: CASSFGVMSLSYEQYF
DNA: TGTGCCAGCAGCTTTGGAGTAATGAGTCTCTCCTACGAGCAGTACTTC

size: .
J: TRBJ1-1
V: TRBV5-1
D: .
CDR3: CASSLIGISTTGNTEAFF
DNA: TGCGCCAGCAGCTTGATTGGAATTAGCACGACTGGGAACACTGAAGCTTTCTTT

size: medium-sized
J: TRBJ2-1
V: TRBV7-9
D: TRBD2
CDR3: CASNSGGIYNEQFF
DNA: TGTGCCAGCAATAGCGGGGGGATTTACAATGAGCAGTTCTTC

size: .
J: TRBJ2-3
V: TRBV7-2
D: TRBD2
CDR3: CASSLTQRGGWTDTQYF
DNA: TGTGCCAGCAGCTTAACCCAGCGGGGGGGCTGGACAGATACGCAGTATTTT

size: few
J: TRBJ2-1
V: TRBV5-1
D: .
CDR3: CASSPRTANNEQFF
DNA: TGCGCCAGCAGCCCCCGGACAGCAAACAATGAGCAGTTCTTC

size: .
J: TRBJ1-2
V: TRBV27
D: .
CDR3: CASSSTRAGAYGYTF
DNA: TGTGCCAGCAGTTCAACCCGTGCAGGGGCCTATGGCTACACCTTC